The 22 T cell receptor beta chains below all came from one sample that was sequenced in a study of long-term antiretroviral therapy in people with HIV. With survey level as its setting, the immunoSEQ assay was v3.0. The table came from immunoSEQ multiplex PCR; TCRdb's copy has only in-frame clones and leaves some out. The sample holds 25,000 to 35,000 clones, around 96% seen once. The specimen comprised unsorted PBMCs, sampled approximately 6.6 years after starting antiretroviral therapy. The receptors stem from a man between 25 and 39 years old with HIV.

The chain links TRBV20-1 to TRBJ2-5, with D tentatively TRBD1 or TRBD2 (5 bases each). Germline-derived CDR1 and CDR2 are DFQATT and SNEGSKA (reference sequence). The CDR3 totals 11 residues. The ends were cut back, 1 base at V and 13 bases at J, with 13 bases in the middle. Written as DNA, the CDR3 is TGCAGTGCTAGAGGGCCAGGGAGAGGGTACTTC. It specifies CSARGPGRGYF.

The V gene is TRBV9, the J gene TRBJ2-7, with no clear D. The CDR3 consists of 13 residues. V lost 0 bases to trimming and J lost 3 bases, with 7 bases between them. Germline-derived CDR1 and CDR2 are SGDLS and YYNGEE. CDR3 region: CASSVGKGYEQYF. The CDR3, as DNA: TGTGCCAGCAGCGTAGGAAAGGGCTACGAGCAGTACTTC.

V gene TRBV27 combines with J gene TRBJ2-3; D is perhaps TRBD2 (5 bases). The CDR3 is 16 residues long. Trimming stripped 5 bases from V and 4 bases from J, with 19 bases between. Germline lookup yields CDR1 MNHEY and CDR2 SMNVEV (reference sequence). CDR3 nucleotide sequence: TGTGCCAGCAGTCCCCTTGGAGGAGAGGAGTCAGATACGCAGTATTTT. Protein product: CASSPLGGEESDTQYF.

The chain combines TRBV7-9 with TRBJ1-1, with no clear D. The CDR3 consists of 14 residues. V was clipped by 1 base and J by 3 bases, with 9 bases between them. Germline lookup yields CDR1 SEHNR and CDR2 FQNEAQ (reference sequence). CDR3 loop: CASSLEDGDTEAFF. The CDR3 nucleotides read TGTGCCAGCAGCTTAGAAGACGGGGACACTGAAGCTTTCTTT.

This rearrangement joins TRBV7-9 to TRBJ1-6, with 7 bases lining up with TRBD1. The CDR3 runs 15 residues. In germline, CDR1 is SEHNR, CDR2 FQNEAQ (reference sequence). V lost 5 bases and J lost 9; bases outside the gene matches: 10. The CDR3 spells CASSNYRGRISPLHF. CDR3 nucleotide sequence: TGTGCCAGCAGCAACTACAGGGGCAGGATTTCACCCCTCCACTTT.

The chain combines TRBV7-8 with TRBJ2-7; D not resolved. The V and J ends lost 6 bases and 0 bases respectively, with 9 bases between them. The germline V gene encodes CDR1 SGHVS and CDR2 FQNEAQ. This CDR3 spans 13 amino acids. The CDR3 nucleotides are TGTGCCAGCAGTTTAACCAGCTCCTACGAGCAGTACTTC. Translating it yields CASSLTSSYEQYF.

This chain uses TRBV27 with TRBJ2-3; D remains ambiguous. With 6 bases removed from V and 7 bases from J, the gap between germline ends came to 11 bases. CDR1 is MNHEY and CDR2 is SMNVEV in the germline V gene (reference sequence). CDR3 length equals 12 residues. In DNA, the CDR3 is TGTGCCAGCAGCCAGTCTCGGAATACGCAGTATTTT. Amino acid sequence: CASSQSRNTQYF.

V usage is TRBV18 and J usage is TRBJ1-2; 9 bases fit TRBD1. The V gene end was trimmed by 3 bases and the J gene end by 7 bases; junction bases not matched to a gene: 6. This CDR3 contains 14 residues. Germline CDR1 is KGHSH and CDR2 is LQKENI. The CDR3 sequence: CASSPSGQGGGYTF. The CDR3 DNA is TGTGCCAGCTCACCCTCGGGACAGGGAGGTGGCTACACCTTC.

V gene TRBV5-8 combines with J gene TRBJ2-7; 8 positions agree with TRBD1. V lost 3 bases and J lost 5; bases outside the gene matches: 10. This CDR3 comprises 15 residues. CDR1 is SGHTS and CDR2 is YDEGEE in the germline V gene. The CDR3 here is CASSSMTGDVDEQYF. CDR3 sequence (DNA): TGTGCCAGCAGCTCAATGACAGGGGACGTGGACGAGCAGTACTTC.

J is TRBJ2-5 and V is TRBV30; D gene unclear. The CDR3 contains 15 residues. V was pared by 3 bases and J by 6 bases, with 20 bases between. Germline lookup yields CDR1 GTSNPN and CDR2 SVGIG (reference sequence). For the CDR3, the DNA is TGTGCCTGGAGCCAGCCCCCTTTCGACTCCAAGACCCAGTACTTC. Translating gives CAWSQPPFDSKTQYF.

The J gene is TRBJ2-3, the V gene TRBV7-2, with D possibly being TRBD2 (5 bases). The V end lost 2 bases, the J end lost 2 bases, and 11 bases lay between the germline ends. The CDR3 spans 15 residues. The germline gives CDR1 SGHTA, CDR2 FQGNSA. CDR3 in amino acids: CASSLIAGHTDTQYF. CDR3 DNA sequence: TGTGCCAGCAGCTTAATCGCGGGCCACACAGATACGCAGTATTTT.

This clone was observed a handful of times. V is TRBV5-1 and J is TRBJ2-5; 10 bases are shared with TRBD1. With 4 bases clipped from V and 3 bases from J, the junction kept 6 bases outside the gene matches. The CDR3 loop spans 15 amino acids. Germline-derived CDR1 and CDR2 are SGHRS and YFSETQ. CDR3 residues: CASSHRGTGEETQYF. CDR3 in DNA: TGCGCCAGCAGCCACCGCGGGACAGGGGAAGAGACCCAGTACTTC.

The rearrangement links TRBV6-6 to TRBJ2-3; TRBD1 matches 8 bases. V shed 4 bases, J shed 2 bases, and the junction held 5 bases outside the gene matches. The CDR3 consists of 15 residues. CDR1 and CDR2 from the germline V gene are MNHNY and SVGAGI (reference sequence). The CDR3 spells CASSSSTGATDTQYF. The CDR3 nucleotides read TGTGCCAGCAGTTCCTCGACAGGGGCCACAGATACGCAGTATTTT.

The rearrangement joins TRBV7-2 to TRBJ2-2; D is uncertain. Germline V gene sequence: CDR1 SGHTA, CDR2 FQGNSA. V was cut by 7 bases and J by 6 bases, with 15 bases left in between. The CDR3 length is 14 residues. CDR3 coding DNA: TGTGCCAGCACCCTAATTGTGGGCGCCGGGGAGCTGTTTTTT. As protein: CASTLIVGAGELFF.

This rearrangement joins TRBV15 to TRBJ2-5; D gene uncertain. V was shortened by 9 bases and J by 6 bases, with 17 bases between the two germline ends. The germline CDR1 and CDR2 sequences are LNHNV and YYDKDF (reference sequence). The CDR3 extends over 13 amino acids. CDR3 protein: CATGDKGSKTQYF. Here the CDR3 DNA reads TGTGCCACGGGTGACAAGGGCTCGAAGACCCAGTACTTC.

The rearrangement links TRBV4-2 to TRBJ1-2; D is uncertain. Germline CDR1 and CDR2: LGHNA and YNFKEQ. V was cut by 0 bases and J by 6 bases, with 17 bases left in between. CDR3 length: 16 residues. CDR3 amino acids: CASSQDPGSRGNGYTF. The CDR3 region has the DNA TGTGCCAGCAGCCAAGATCCAGGATCAAGAGGGAATGGCTACACCTTC.

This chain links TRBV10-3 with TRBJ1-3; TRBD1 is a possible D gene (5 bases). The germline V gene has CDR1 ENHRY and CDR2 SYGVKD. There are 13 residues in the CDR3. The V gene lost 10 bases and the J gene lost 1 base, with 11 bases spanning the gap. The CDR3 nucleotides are TGTGCCACCGATGGGGGATCTGGAAACACCATATATTTT. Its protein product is CATDGGSGNTIYF.

CDR3 loop: CASSLYQGLPSGNTIYF. The CDR3 DNA is TGTGCCAGCAGCTTATACCAGGGACTCCCCTCTGGAAACACCATATATTTT. The rearrangement uses TRBV7-9 and TRBJ1-3; a possible D gene is TRBD1 (5 bases). With 2 bases removed from V and 0 bases from J, the gap between germline ends came to 14 bases. This CDR3 spans 17 amino acids. Germline lookup yields CDR1 SEHNR and CDR2 FQNEAQ (reference sequence).

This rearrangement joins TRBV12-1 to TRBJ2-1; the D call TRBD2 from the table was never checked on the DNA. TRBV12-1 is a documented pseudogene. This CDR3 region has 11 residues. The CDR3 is CASEACGEQFF. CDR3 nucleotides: TGTGCCAGCGAGGCGTGCGGAGAGCAGTTCTTC.

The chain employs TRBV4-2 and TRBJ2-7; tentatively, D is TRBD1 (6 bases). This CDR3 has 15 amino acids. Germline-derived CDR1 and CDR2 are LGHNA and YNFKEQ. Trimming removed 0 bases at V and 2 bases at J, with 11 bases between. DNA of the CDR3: TGTGCCAGCAGCCAAGAAAAACAGGGAGCCTACGAGCAGTACTTC. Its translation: CASSQEKQGAYEQYF.

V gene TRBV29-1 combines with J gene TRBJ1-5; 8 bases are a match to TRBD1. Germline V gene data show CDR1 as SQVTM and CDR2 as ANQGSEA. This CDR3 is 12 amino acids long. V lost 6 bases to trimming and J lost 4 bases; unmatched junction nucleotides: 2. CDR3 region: CSVQGANQPQHF. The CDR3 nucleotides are TGCAGCGTGCAGGGGGCAAATCAGCCCCAGCATTTT.

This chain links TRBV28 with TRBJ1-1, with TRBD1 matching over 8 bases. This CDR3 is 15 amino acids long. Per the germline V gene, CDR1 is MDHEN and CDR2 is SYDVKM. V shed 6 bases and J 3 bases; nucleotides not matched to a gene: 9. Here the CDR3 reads CASRPQGAGYTEAFF. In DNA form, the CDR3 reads TGTGCCAGCAGACCCCAGGGGGCTGGATACACTGAAGCTTTCTTT.